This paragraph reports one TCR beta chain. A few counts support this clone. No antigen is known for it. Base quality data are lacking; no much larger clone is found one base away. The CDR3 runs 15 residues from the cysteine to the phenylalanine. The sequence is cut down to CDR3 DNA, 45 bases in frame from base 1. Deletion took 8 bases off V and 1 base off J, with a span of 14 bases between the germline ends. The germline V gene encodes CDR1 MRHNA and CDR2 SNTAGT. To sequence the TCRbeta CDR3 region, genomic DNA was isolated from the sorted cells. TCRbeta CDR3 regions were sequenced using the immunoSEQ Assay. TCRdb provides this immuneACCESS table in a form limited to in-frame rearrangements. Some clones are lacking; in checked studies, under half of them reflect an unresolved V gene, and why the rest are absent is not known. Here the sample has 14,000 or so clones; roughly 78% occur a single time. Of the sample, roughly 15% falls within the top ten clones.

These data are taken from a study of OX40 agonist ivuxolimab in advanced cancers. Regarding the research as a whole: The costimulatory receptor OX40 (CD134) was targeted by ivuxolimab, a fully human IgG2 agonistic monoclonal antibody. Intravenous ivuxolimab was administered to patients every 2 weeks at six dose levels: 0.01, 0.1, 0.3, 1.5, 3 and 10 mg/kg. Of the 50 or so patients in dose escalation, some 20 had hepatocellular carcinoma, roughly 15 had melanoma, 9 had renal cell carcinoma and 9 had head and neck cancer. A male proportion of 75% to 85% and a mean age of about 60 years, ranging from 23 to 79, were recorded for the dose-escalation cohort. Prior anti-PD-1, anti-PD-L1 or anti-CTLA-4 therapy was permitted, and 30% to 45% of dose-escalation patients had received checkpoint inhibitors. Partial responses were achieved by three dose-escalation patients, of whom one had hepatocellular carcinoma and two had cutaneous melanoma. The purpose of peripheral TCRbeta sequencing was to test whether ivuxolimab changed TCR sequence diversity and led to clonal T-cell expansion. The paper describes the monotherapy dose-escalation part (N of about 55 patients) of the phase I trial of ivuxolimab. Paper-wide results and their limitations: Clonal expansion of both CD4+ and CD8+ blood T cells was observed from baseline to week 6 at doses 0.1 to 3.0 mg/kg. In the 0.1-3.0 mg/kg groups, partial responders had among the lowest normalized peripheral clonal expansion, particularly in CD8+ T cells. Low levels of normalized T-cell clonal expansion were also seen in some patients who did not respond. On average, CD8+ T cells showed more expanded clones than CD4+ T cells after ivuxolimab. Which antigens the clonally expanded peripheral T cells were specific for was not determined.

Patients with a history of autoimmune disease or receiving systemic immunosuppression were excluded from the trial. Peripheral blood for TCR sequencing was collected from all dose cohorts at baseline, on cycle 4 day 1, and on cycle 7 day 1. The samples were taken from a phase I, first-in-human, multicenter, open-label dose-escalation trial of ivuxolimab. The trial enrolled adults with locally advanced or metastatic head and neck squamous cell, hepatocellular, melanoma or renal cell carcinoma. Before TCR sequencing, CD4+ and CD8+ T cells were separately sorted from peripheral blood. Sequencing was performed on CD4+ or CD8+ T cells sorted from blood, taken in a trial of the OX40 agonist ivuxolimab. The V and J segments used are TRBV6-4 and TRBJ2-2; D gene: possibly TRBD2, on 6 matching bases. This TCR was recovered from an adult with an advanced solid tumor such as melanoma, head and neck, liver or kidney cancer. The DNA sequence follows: TGTGCCAGCCAACGGGATAGCGGGAACACCGGGGAGCTGTTTTTT. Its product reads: CASQRDSGNTGELFF.